The T cell receptor (beta chain) under discussion was sequenced for a study of cytomegalovirus exposure and HLA in healthy donors. The study's findings and limits: Reported performance of the classifier showed diagnosis of cytomegalovirus status with high specificity and sensitivity. Prediction of most subjects' HLA-A and HLA-B alleles by TCR beta sequences was reportedly accurate.

Primers for the PCR totalled 60 Vbeta and 13 Jbeta. Generated by immunoSEQ multiplex PCR, the TCRdb table keeps only in-frame clones and is missing some. This table holds just over 150,000 clones, approximately 86% found once. In regard to this clone: Antigen: not known.

Germline assignment: CDR1 SGHTA and CDR2 FQGNSA. CDR3 length: 14 amino acids. Trimming stripped 5 bases from V and 5 bases from J, with 15 bases between. The TCR originated in a woman between 45 and 65 years old in good health and CMV-seropositive. This chain links TRBV7-2 with TRBJ1-1; perhaps TRBD1 as D (6 bases). Sequenced input: PBMCs. The CDR3 is CASSDPQGRTEAFF. Here the CDR3 DNA reads TGTGCCAGCAGCGATCCACAGGGTAGGACTGAAGCTTTCTTT.